This T cell receptor (beta chain) came from a study of shared clonotypes between healthy human individuals. Libraries were prepared by immunoSEQ multiplex PCR; TCRdb keeps only in-frame clonotypes and omits some of them. The top ten clones hold over 0.3% of a sample with fewer than 1.8 million clones, 98% to 99% of them seen once. CDR3 length: 12 residues. Trimming stripped 1 base from V and 5 bases from J, with 6 bases between. Germline V gene lookup returns CDR1 KGHSH and CDR2 LQKENI. The study enrolled healthy HIV-negative adults without recent acute infections or vaccinations as donors. This sequence originates from a man aged 25-40 years in good health. Sequenced sample: naive CD4+ T cells sorted from blood. Subset noted: CD45RA+ positively selected. This chain joins TRBV18 and TRBJ2-7; D remains unclear. The CDR3 region has the DNA TGTGCCAGCTCACCACAGTCCGACGAGCAGTACTTC. This gives the protein CASSPQSDEQYF.